These T cell receptor beta chains were read from a single sample in a study of OX40 agonist ivuxolimab in advanced cancers. Generated by immunoSEQ multiplex PCR, the TCRdb table keeps only in-frame clones and is missing some. The sample carries 70,000 to 75,000 clones, about 86% recorded once. This specimen was CD4+ or CD8+ T cells sorted from blood, taken in a trial of the OX40 agonist ivuxolimab. Source of these receptors: an adult with an advanced solid tumor such as melanoma, head and neck, liver or kidney cancer. Both conserved end residues are part of each CDR3. D genes are given only for firm matches. Only part of the rows carry a size: once, few, many, or a class if the clone is expanded.

CDR3,DNA,D,J,V,size
CASSEATGTAALGYTF,TGTGCCAGCAGTGAAGCCACCGGGACGGCCGCCCTAGGCTACACCTTC,NA,TRBJ1-2,TRBV2,NA
CASRTTVAGQETQYF,TGTGCCAGCAGAACGACAGTGGCGGGCCAAGAGACCCAGTACTTC,NA,TRBJ2-5,TRBV6-4,NA
CATSRRLGGRTPYNEQFF,TGTGCCACCAGCAGACGCCTGGGGGGAAGAACGCCCTACAATGAGCAGTTCTTC,NA,TRBJ2-1,TRBV15,NA
CASSYSGSYEQYF,TGTGCCAGCAGTTACTCGGGGTCCTACGAGCAGTACTTC,NA,TRBJ2-7,TRBV6-5,few
CASSPVGDYGYTF,TGTGCCAGCTCACCCGTGGGGGACTATGGCTACACCTTC,NA,TRBJ1-2,TRBV18,few
CASSVGLPYEQYF,TGTGCCAGCAGTGTAGGGCTGCCCTACGAGCAGTACTTC,NA,TRBJ2-7,TRBV2,NA
CSVRASGGETQYF,TGCAGCGTTCGGGCCTCGGGAGGGGAGACCCAGTACTTC,TRBD2,TRBJ2-5,TRBV29-1,NA
CASSQVTRGGRTEAFF,TGCGCCAGCAGCCAAGTCACCCGGGGGGGGAGAACTGAAGCTTTCTTT,NA,TRBJ1-1,TRBV4-1,NA
CSVERGGHGDTQYF,TGCAGCGTGGAAAGGGGGGGGCATGGGGATACGCAGTATTTT,NA,TRBJ2-3,TRBV29-1,NA
CASSGGTSGINEQFF,TGTGCCAGCTCAGGCGGGACTAGCGGTATTAATGAGCAGTTCTTC,TRBD2,TRBJ2-1,TRBV18,NA
CASSAGINEGNTIYF,TGTGCCAGCAGCGCCGGGATCAACGAAGGAAACACCATATATTTT,NA,TRBJ1-3,TRBV7-8,once
CASSLASGGPREQFF,TGTGCCAGCAGCCTCGCTAGCGGGGGGCCCAGAGAGCAGTTCTTC,TRBD2,TRBJ2-1,TRBV7-6,few
CASSNSGLRNEQFF,TGTGCCAGTAGTAATAGCGGCCTTCGCAATGAGCAGTTCTTC,NA,TRBJ2-1,TRBV19,few
CASGLSGRAVNEQFF,TGCGCCAGCGGGCTTAGCGGGAGGGCCGTCAATGAGCAGTTCTTC,TRBD2,TRBJ2-1,TRBV10-2,NA
CASSSPPNTIYF,TGTGCCAGCAGCAGCCCCCCAAACACCATATATTTT,NA,TRBJ1-3,TRBV11-2,NA
CAISESYGSSYEQYF,TGTGCCATCAGTGAGTCGTACGGGAGCTCCTACGAGCAGTACTTC,NA,TRBJ2-7,TRBV10-3,NA
CASSVLNTGELFF,TGTGCCAGCAGTGTTCTGAACACCGGGGAGCTGTTTTTT,NA,TRBJ2-2,TRBV2,once
CASSRDTYYEQYF,TGTGCCAGCAGCCGTGACACCTACTACGAGCAGTACTTC,NA,TRBJ2-7,TRBV11-3,NA
CASSLVGSRGNTIYF,TGCGCCAGCAGCTTGGTGGGCAGTCGAGGAAACACCATATATTTT,NA,TRBJ1-3,TRBV5-1,NA
CASSPLFSGTHGYTF,TGCGCCAGCAGTCCCCTGTTTTCCGGGACGCATGGCTACACCTTC,NA,TRBJ1-2,TRBV5-1,NA
CASSPKLLTGTNTGELFF,TGTGCCAGCTCACCAAAACTCTTGACAGGAACGAACACCGGGGAGCTGTTTTTT,NA,TRBJ2-2,TRBV18,NA
CASSLGQGNYEQYF,TGTGCCAGCAGCCTGGGACAGGGGAACTACGAGCAGTACTTC,TRBD1,TRBJ2-7,TRBV7-3,NA
CASSLGNEVGLGGYTF,TGCGCCAGCAGCTTGGGGAACGAAGTGGGTTTAGGTGGCTACACCTTC,NA,TRBJ1-2,TRBV5-1,NA
CASSYNPGTAYNEQFF,TGCGCCAGCAGCTACAACCCCGGGACAGCCTACAATGAGCAGTTCTTC,TRBD1,TRBJ2-1,TRBV5-1,NA
CASTLTASTDTQYF,TGTGCCAGCACACTGACAGCTAGCACAGATACGCAGTATTTT,NA,TRBJ2-3,TRBV11-3,NA
CASRAGPRSYNEQFF,TGTGCCAGCAGAGCCGGACCCCGCTCCTACAATGAGCAGTTCTTC,NA,TRBJ2-1,TRBV25-1,few
CASGDRNTEAFF,TGTGCCAGCGGAGACAGAAACACTGAAGCTTTCTTT,NA,TRBJ1-1,TRBV27,once
CASRRDRGFTEAFF,TGTGCCAGCAGGCGAGACAGGGGATTCACTGAAGCTTTCTTT,TRBD1,TRBJ1-1,TRBV6-5,NA
CASSQGNPINSPLHF,TGCGCCAGCAGCCAAGGGAATCCTATTAATTCACCCCTCCACTTT,NA,TRBJ1-6,TRBV4-1,NA
CSVEDIRGGEEKLFF,TGCAGCGTTGAAGACATCCGTGGCGGGGAAGAAAAACTGTTTTTT,NA,TRBJ1-4,TRBV29-1,once
CASSPRASGGQGYNEQFF,TGTGCCAGCAGCCCTAGGGCTAGCGGGGGGCAGGGCTACAATGAGCAGTTCTTC,TRBD2,TRBJ2-1,TRBV7-9,NA
CAIRPGLAGHNEQFF,TGTGCCATCAGACCCGGACTAGCGGGGCACAATGAGCAGTTCTTC,TRBD2,TRBJ2-1,TRBV10-3,NA
CASSLSLTGNSPLHF,TGTGCCAGCAGCTTATCACTGACAGGGAATTCACCCCTCCACTTT,TRBD1,TRBJ1-6,TRBV5-6,NA
CASHDLTRGTDTQYF,TGTGCCAGTCATGACTTGACGCGGGGCACAGATACGCAGTATTTT,NA,TRBJ2-3,TRBV19,NA
CASSPAGPGRVYSGANVLTF,TGTGCCAGCAGCCCTGCTGGACCGGGCAGGGTTTACTCTGGGGCCAACGTCCTGACTTTC,NA,TRBJ2-6,TRBV28,NA
CASSESPSGSTDTQYF,TGCGCCAGCAGTGAGTCGCCTAGCGGGTCCACAGATACGCAGTATTTT,TRBD2,TRBJ2-3,TRBV10-1,NA
CASSPGQGRTEAFF,TGTGCCAGCAGTCCCGGACAGGGGAGGACTGAAGCTTTCTTT,TRBD1,TRBJ1-1,TRBV6-1,NA
CASSIDRGTKEQYF,TGCGCCAGCAGTATAGACAGGGGGACGAAAGAGCAGTACTTC,TRBD1,TRBJ2-7,TRBV5-1,NA
CASQNGETQYF,TGTGCCAGTCAAAACGGGGAGACCCAGTACTTC,NA,TRBJ2-5,TRBV19,few
CASSLRTGGLNQPQHF,TGTGCCAGCAGCCTAAGGACAGGGGGCTTGAATCAGCCCCAGCATTTT,TRBD1,TRBJ1-5,TRBV13,NA
CAISESNSDGTQYF,TGTGCCATCAGTGAGTCAAACTCGGACGGAACCCAGTACTTC,NA,TRBJ2-5,TRBV10-3,NA
CASSQDGGRGLQPQHF,TGCGCCAGCAGCCAAGACGGGGGTAGGGGGCTTCAGCCCCAGCATTTT,TRBD1,TRBJ1-5,TRBV4-1,NA
CASRRDASYEQYF,TGTGCCAGCAGGCGCGACGCCTCCTACGAGCAGTACTTC,NA,TRBJ2-7,TRBV2,NA
CASSYTSDTQYF,TGTGCCAGCAGTTATACATCAGATACGCAGTATTTT,NA,TRBJ2-3,TRBV2,NA
CASQIRSGTDTQYF,TGTGCCAGCCAAATAAGGTCCGGCACAGATACGCAGTATTTT,NA,TRBJ2-3,TRBV28,NA
CASSTDNSNQPQHF,TGTGCCAGCAGCACAGACAACAGCAATCAGCCCCAGCATTTT,NA,TRBJ1-5,TRBV6-1,NA
CASSYSGQGVPEQYF,TGTGCCAGCAGTTACAGTGGGCAGGGGGTACCCGAGCAGTACTTC,TRBD1,TRBJ2-7,TRBV6-6,once
CASSEAVGSPPYEQYF,TGTGCCAGCAGTGAAGCGGTCGGTTCGCCCCCCTACGAGCAGTACTTC,NA,TRBJ2-7,TRBV6-1,NA
CASQTMNTEAFF,TGTGCCAGCCAAACTATGAACACTGAAGCTTTCTTT,NA,TRBJ1-1,TRBV7-9,NA
CASSLQGPSYNEQFF,TGCGCCAGCAGTTTGCAAGGGCCTTCCTACAATGAGCAGTTCTTC,NA,TRBJ2-1,TRBV5-1,NA
CASIPGSEREQYF,TGTGCCAGCATCCCAGGTTCAGAGCGGGAGCAGTACTTC,NA,TRBJ2-7,TRBV2,once
CASSLGGATDTQYF,TGCGCCAGCAGCTTGGGGGGAGCAACAGATACGCAGTATTTT,NA,TRBJ2-3,TRBV5-1,NA
CASSIAGTGAYQETQYF,TGCGCCAGCAGCATCGCCGGGACAGGGGCGTACCAAGAGACCCAGTACTTC,TRBD1,TRBJ2-5,TRBV5-1,NA
CASSVQSRDEAFF,TGTGCCAGCAGCGTACAATCCAGGGATGAAGCTTTCTTT,NA,TRBJ1-1,TRBV7-9,few